The TCR beta chain under discussion was sequenced for a study of T cell responses to AZD1222 COVID-19 vaccine. Broader study findings: AZD1222 recipients seropositive at baseline numbered only six or seven. Repertoire sampling was restricted to post-peak T cell response timepoints. White British people made up most donors, females outnumbered males, and clonal diversity was possibly underestimated.

A remark on this clone: Its cognate antigen is unknown.

V was clipped by 0 bases and J by 4 bases; unmatched bases: 6. Germline lookup yields CDR1 SGHTS and CDR2 YDEGEE. The CDR3 extends over 17 amino acids. The assay was immunoSEQ multiplex PCR, and TCRdb's table has in-frame clones only and misses some. The table has approximately 220,000 clones, 85% to 95% seen once. This clonotype originated in an adult in good health. The sample consisted of peripheral blood, taken on day 0 of MenACWY control vaccination. The rearrangement links TRBV5-8 to TRBJ2-3; 12 bases map to TRBD2. The CDR3 nucleotides read TGTGCCAGCAGCTTGGCCGGGACTAGCGGGTACTCAGATACGCAGTATTTT. It encodes CASSLAGTSGYSDTQYF.